Sequencing of this T cell receptor beta chain was carried out in a study of Graves' ophthalmopathy and Graves' hyperthyroidism. The authors amplified TCR beta CDR3 regions from RNA transcripts. HTBI primers were employed in first-round RT-PCR, then a second-round multiplex PCR followed. Each CDR3 protein gets one entry after TCRdb re-called the multiplex PCR reads with MiXCR. The repertoire holds approximately 210,000 distinct CDR3 sequences, with 25% to 30% as singletons. The material sequenced was peripheral blood. The clonotype originates from a man between 45 and 60 years old with Graves' ophthalmopathy.

CDR3 amino acids: CSARQGPTEAFF. The CDR3 region has the DNA TGCAGTGCTAGACAGGGACCCACTGAAGCTTTCTTT. The V call is TRBV20-1, the J call TRBJ1-1, with a weak D call TRBD1 (5 bases). V dropped 2 bases and J dropped 4 bases, with 8 bases sitting between them. CDR1 and CDR2 (germline): DFQATT, SNEGSKA (reference sequence). The CDR3 spans 12 residues.